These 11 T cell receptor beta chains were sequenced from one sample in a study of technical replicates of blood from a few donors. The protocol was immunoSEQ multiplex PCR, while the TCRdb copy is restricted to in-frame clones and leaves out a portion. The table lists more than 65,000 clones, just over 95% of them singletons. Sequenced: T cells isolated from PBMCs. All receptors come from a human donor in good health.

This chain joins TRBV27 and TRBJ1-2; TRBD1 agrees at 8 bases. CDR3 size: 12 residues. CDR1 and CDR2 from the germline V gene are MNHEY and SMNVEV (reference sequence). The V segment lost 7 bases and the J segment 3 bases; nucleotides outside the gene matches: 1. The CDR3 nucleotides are TGTGCCAGCATGGGACAGGACTATGGCTACACCTTC. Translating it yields CASMGQDYGYTF.

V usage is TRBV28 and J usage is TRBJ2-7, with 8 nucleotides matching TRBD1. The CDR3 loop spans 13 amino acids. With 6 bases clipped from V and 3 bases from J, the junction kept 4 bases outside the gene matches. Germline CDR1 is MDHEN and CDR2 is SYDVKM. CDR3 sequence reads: CASSGTGVYEQYF. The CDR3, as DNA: TGTGCCAGCAGCGGGACAGGAGTCTACGAGCAGTACTTC.

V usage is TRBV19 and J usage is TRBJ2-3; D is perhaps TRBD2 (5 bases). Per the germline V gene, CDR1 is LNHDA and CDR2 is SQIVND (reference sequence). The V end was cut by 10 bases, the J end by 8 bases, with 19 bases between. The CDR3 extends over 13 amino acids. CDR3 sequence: CATSEGNDGTQYF. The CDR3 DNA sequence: TGTGCCACCTCAGAGGGCAACGATGGTACGCAGTATTTT.

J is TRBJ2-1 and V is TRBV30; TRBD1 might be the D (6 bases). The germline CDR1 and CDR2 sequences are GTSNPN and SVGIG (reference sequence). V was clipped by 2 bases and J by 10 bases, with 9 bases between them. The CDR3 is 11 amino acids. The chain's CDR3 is CAWSLGGEQFF. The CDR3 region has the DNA TGTGCCTGGAGTTTAGGGGGAGAGCAGTTCTTC.

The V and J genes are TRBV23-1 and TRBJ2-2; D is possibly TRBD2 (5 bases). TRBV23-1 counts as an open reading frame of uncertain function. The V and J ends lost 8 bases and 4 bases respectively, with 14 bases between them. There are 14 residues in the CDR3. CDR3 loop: CASGRRGLTGELFF. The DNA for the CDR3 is TGCGCCAGCGGAAGGAGAGGGCTCACCGGGGAGCTGTTTTTT.

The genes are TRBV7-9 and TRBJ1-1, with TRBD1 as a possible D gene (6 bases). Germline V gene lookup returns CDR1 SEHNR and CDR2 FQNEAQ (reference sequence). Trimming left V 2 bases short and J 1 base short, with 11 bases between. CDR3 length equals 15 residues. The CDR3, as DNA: TGTGCCAGCAGCTTAAGTAGGGGGTCGAACACTGAAGCTTTCTTT. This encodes CASSLSRGSNTEAFF.

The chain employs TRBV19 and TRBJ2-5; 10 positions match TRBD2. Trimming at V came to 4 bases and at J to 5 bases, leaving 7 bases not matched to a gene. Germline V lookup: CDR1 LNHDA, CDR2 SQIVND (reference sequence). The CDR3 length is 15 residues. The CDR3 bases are TGTGCCAGTAGTACCCTAGCGGGAGAATGGGAGACCCAGTACTTC. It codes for CASSTLAGEWETQYF.

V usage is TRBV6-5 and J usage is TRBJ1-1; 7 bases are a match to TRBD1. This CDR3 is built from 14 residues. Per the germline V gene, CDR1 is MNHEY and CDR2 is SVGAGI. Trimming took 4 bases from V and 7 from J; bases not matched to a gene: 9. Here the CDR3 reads CASSSPGTDVEAFF. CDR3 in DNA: TGTGCCAGCAGTTCCCCCGGGACAGACGTTGAAGCTTTCTTT.

This CDR3 is CATETPKQGKLFF. The DNA of the CDR3 is TGTGCCACAGAGACTCCTAAACAGGGAAAACTGTTTTTT. The gene calls are TRBV28 and TRBJ1-4, with a tentative D call TRBD1 (6 bases). The CDR3 has 13 residues. Trimming removed 10 bases at V and 10 bases at J, with 19 bases between. The germline gives CDR1 MDHEN, CDR2 SYDVKM.

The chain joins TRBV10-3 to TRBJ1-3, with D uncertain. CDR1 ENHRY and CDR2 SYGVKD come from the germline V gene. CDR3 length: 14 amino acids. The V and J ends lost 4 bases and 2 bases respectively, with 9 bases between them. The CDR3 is CAISVQKTGNTIYF. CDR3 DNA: TGTGCCATCAGTGTCCAGAAAACTGGAAACACCATATATTTT.

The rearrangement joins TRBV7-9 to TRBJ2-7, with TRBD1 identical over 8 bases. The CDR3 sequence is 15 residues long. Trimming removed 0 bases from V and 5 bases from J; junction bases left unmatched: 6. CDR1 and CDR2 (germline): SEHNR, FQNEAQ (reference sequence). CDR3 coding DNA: TGTGCCAGCAGCTTAGCGGACAGGGATGGAAACGAGCAGTACTTC. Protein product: CASSLADRDGNEQYF.